The clone carrying this T cell receptor (beta chain) was counted between two and nine times. Exclusion criteria comprised uncontrolled infection, other autoimmune disease, pregnancy or lactation. The data derive from a study of T cells in Graves' hyperthyroidism and ophthalmopathy. Amplification yielded TCR beta CDR3 regions, with RNA transcripts as the source. When the TCR CDR3 underwent first-round RT-PCR, the HTBI primer set was used. Each CDR3 protein is one row after TCRdb ran MiXCR on the multiplex PCR reads. The sample has under 300,000 distinct CDR3 sequences, about 25% seen once. The germline CDR1 and CDR2 sequences are SGHTA and FQGNSA. The CDR3 extends over 14 amino acids. Trimming removed 5 bases from V and 0 bases from J, with 11 bases in between.

The sequence was collected from a man aged 40-49 years with Graves' hyperthyroidism that later progressed to Graves' ophthalmopathy. This sequence joins TRBV7-2 and TRBJ2-7, with D possibly called TRBD1 or TRBD2 (5 bases each). Sequenced material: blood. Here the CDR3 DNA reads TGTGCCAGCAGCCATCGGGACGGCTCCTACGAGCAGTACTTC. This translates into CASSHRDGSYEQYF.